A selection of T cell receptor beta chains follows, all from one sample in a study of OX40 agonist ivuxolimab in advanced cancers. Using immunoSEQ multiplex PCR, the repertoire was profiled, and TCRdb retains in-frame clones only, with some absent. The table lists 65,000 to 80,000 clones, around 80% of them singletons. Source: CD4+ or CD8+ T cells sorted from blood, taken in a trial of the OX40 agonist ivuxolimab. These receptors came from an adult with an advanced solid tumor such as melanoma, head and neck, liver or kidney cancer. CDR3s leave out the opening cysteine and the closing phenylalanine or tryptophan. Fields, in order: J gene, clone size, D gene, CDR3 length, V gene, CDR3 protein. D genes are given only for firm matches. The size field is filled for only some rows; it gives once, few, many or a size class.

j_gene: TRBJ2-2; abundance: -; d_gene: TRBD1; len: 12; v_gene: TRBV4-3; CDR3aa: ASSQDRDSGELF
j_gene: TRBJ1-5; abundance: -; d_gene: -; len: 11; v_gene: TRBV6-5; CDR3aa: ASSFGQSQPQH
j_gene: TRBJ1-4; abundance: -; d_gene: TRBD1; len: 12; v_gene: TRBV7-2; CDR3aa: ASSRTGLNEKLF
j_gene: TRBJ1-2; abundance: once; d_gene: TRBD1; len: 13; v_gene: TRBV2; CDR3aa: ASRTGTGGAYGYT
j_gene: TRBJ2-5; abundance: few; d_gene: -; len: 11; v_gene: TRBV2; CDR3aa: ASSERRKETQY
j_gene: TRBJ2-7; abundance: -; d_gene: -; len: 9; v_gene: TRBV2; CDR3aa: ASNLHGEQY
j_gene: TRBJ2-7; abundance: few; d_gene: -; len: 14; v_gene: TRBV10-3; CDR3aa: AISDPGQPLAYEQY
j_gene: TRBJ2-4; abundance: -; d_gene: -; len: 15; v_gene: TRBV19; CDR3aa: ASSPLRVGGAKNIQY
j_gene: TRBJ1-1; abundance: -; d_gene: -; len: 11; v_gene: TRBV28; CDR3aa: ASSIPGPREAF
j_gene: TRBJ2-5; abundance: -; d_gene: TRBD2; len: 15; v_gene: TRBV27; CDR3aa: ASSLWGGAGAPKTQY
j_gene: TRBJ2-2; abundance: -; d_gene: -; len: 13; v_gene: TRBV9; CDR3aa: ASSVAVINTGELF
j_gene: TRBJ2-7; abundance: once; d_gene: -; len: 11; v_gene: TRBV7-2; CDR3aa: AGSRDGVSEQY
j_gene: TRBJ2-3; abundance: -; d_gene: -; len: 14; v_gene: TRBV25-1; CDR3aa: ASSVLGGASTDTQY
j_gene: TRBJ2-6; abundance: -; d_gene: -; len: 12; v_gene: TRBV18; CDR3aa: ASSPGAGANVLT
j_gene: TRBJ2-5; abundance: -; d_gene: -; len: 11; v_gene: TRBV7-2; CDR3aa: ASSPPTRQTQY
j_gene: TRBJ2-3; abundance: -; d_gene: TRBD1; len: 12; v_gene: TRBV13; CDR3aa: ASSADRGRDTQY
j_gene: TRBJ1-5; abundance: -; d_gene: -; len: 12; v_gene: TRBV5-5; CDR3aa: ASSLVAGTQPQH
j_gene: TRBJ1-6; abundance: -; d_gene: -; len: 11; v_gene: TRBV25-1; CDR3aa: ATSGGYNSPLH
j_gene: TRBJ2-7; abundance: -; d_gene: TRBD1; len: 12; v_gene: TRBV5-1; CDR3aa: ASSLSGQGVEQY
j_gene: TRBJ2-1; abundance: once; d_gene: -; len: 13; v_gene: TRBV19; CDR3aa: ASSVSRSSYNEQF
j_gene: TRBJ2-1; abundance: -; d_gene: -; len: 9; v_gene: TRBV2; CDR3aa: ASSERDEQF
j_gene: TRBJ1-1; abundance: -; d_gene: -; len: 10; v_gene: TRBV12-5; CDR3aa: ASGRGNTEAF
j_gene: TRBJ2-5; abundance: -; d_gene: -; len: 10; v_gene: TRBV18; CDR3aa: ASSPPLETQY
j_gene: TRBJ1-2; abundance: -; d_gene: -; len: 13; v_gene: TRBV27; CDR3aa: ASSTTGGSNYGYT
j_gene: TRBJ1-2; abundance: -; d_gene: TRBD1; len: 11; v_gene: TRBV6-5; CDR3aa: ASRPTGVDGYT
j_gene: TRBJ2-1; abundance: -; d_gene: -; len: 11; v_gene: TRBV7-9; CDR3aa: ASSLGLHNEQF
j_gene: TRBJ1-5; abundance: -; d_gene: TRBD1; len: 13; v_gene: TRBV2; CDR3aa: ASGGQQNRNQPQH
j_gene: TRBJ1-2; abundance: -; d_gene: -; len: 15; v_gene: TRBV27; CDR3aa: ASSPRPPSQGLYGYT
j_gene: TRBJ2-7; abundance: -; d_gene: -; len: 12; v_gene: TRBV6-1; CDR3aa: ASSAGDTGLRQY
j_gene: TRBJ1-6; abundance: -; d_gene: -; len: 17; v_gene: TRBV27; CDR3aa: ASSLRVRAESSYNSPLH
j_gene: TRBJ2-7; abundance: -; d_gene: TRBD2; len: 12; v_gene: TRBV6-5; CDR3aa: ASARAGGLHEQY
j_gene: TRBJ1-5; abundance: -; d_gene: -; len: 13; v_gene: TRBV6-1; CDR3aa: ASSERVGAGQPQH
j_gene: TRBJ1-5; abundance: -; d_gene: TRBD1; len: 12; v_gene: TRBV29-1; CDR3aa: SARTGEGNQPQH
j_gene: TRBJ1-5; abundance: -; d_gene: -; len: 13; v_gene: TRBV7-2; CDR3aa: ASSFQGGANQPQH
j_gene: TRBJ2-3; abundance: -; d_gene: TRBD2; len: 17; v_gene: TRBV19; CDR3aa: ASSGQGLAGALSTDTQY
j_gene: TRBJ2-7; abundance: -; d_gene: TRBD1; len: 13; v_gene: TRBV2; CDR3aa: ASSETGNEAYEQY
j_gene: TRBJ2-1; abundance: -; d_gene: -; len: 14; v_gene: TRBV5-5; CDR3aa: ASSLASGSSYNEQF
j_gene: TRBJ1-4; abundance: -; d_gene: -; len: 11; v_gene: TRBV5-4; CDR3aa: ASSSRRNEKLF
j_gene: TRBJ1-6; abundance: -; d_gene: TRBD1; len: 14; v_gene: TRBV19; CDR3aa: ASSSRYRGGNSPLH
j_gene: TRBJ2-1; abundance: -; d_gene: TRBD1; len: 11; v_gene: TRBV11-3; CDR3aa: ASSPGQGTEQF
j_gene: TRBJ2-5; abundance: -; d_gene: -; len: 12; v_gene: TRBV2; CDR3aa: ASRRTPEQETQY
j_gene: TRBJ2-3; abundance: -; d_gene: -; len: 11; v_gene: TRBV10-3; CDR3aa: AVQGSGTDTQY
j_gene: TRBJ2-7; abundance: -; d_gene: TRBD2; len: 13; v_gene: TRBV30; CDR3aa: AWSGTSGSSYEQY
j_gene: TRBJ2-1; abundance: -; d_gene: TRBD2; len: 13; v_gene: TRBV7-2; CDR3aa: ASSPASGLHNEQF
j_gene: TRBJ2-1; abundance: -; d_gene: -; len: 12; v_gene: TRBV4-3; CDR3aa: ASSQRRYDNEQF
j_gene: TRBJ2-1; abundance: once; d_gene: TRBD1; len: 12; v_gene: TRBV11-2; CDR3aa: ASHRQGPYNEQF
j_gene: TRBJ1-5; abundance: -; d_gene: -; len: 12; v_gene: TRBV5-6; CDR3aa: ASSSGYSNQPQH
j_gene: TRBJ2-3; abundance: -; d_gene: -; len: 12; v_gene: TRBV9; CDR3aa: ASSVMTSTDTQY
j_gene: TRBJ1-1; abundance: -; d_gene: -; len: 12; v_gene: TRBV5-1; CDR3aa: ASSFDGANTEAF
j_gene: TRBJ2-1; abundance: -; d_gene: -; len: 13; v_gene: TRBV7-2; CDR3aa: ASSLTSSVYNEQF
j_gene: TRBJ2-2; abundance: -; d_gene: TRBD2; len: 13; v_gene: TRBV2; CDR3aa: ASSAGRAATGELF
j_gene: TRBJ2-3; abundance: -; d_gene: -; len: 12; v_gene: TRBV5-1; CDR3aa: ASSSDSPTDTQY
j_gene: TRBJ1-2; abundance: -; d_gene: -; len: 12; v_gene: TRBV5-1; CDR3aa: ASRSMPGRYGYT
j_gene: TRBJ2-2; abundance: -; d_gene: -; len: 13; v_gene: TRBV19; CDR3aa: ASTKDRPNTGELF
j_gene: TRBJ2-3; abundance: -; d_gene: TRBD2; len: 12; v_gene: TRBV6-1; CDR3aa: ASSESGGRSTQY